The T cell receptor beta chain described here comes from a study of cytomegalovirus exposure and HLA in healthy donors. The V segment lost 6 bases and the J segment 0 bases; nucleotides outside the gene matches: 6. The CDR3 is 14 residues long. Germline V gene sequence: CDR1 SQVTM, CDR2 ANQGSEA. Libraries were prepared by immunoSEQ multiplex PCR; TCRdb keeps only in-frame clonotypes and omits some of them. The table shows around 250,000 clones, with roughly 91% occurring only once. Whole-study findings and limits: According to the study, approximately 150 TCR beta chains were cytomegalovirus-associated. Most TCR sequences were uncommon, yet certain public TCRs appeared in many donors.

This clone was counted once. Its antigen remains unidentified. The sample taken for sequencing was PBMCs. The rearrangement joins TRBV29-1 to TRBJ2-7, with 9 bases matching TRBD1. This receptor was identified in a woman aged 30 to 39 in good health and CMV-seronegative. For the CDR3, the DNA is TGCAGCGTCGCGACAGGGGGGACCTCCTACGAGCAGTACTTC. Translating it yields CSVATGGTSYEQYF.